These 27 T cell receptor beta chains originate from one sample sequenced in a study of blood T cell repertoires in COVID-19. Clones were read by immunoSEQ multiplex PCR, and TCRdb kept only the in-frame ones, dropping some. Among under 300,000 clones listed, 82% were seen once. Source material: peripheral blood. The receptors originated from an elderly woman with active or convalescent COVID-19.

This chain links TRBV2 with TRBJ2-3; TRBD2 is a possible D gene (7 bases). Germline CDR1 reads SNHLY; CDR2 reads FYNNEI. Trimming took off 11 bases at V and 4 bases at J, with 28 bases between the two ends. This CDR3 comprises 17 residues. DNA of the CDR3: TGTGCCCCCCGCCGGGGGGTTGGGGGGGGCAGTGCAGATACGCAGTATTTT. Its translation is CAPRRGVGGGSADTQYF.

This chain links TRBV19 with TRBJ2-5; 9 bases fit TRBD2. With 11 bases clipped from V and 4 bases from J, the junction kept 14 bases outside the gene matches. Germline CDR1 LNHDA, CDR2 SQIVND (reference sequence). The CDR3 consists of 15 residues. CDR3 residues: CALFLAGQGVETQYF. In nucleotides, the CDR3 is TGTGCCTTATTCCTAGCGGGGCAGGGCGTAGAGACCCAGTACTTC.

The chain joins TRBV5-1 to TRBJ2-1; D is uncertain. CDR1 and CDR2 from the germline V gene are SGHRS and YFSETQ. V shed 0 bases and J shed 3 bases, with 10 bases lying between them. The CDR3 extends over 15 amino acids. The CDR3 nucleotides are TGCGCCAGCAGCTTGGTCCCAGGAAACTACAATGAGCAGTTCTTC. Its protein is CASSLVPGNYNEQFF. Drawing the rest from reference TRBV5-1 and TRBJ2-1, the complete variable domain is KAGVTQTPRYLIKTRGQQVTLSCSPISGHRSVSWYQQTPGQGLQFLFEYFSETQRNKGNFPGRFSGRQFSNSRSEMNVSTLELGDSALYLCASSLVPGNYNEQFFGPGTRLTVL.

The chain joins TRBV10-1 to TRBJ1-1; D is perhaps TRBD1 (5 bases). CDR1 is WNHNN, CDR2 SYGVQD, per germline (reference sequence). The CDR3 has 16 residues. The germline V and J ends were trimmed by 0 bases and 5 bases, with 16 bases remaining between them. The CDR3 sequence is CASSESLAGSKTEAFF. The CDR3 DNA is TGCGCCAGCAGTGAGTCGTTGGCAGGGTCGAAGACTGAAGCTTTCTTT.

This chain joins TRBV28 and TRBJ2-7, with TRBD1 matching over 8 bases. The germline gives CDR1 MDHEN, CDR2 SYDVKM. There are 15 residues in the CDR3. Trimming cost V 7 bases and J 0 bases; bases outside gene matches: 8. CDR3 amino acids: CASNLQGGFSYEQYF. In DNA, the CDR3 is TGTGCCAGCAACCTACAGGGGGGATTCTCCTACGAGCAGTACTTC. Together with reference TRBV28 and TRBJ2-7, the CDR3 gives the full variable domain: DVKVTQSSRYLVKRTGEKVFLECVQDMDHENMFWYRQDPGLGLRLIYFSYDVKMKEKGDIPEGYSVSREKKERFSLILESASTNQTSMYLCASNLQGGFSYEQYFGPGTRLTVT.

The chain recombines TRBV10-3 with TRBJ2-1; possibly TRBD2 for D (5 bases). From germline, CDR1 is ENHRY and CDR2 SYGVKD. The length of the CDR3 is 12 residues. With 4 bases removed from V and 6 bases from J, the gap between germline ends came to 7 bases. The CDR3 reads CAISASTNEQFF. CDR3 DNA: TGTGCCATCAGTGCTAGCACCAATGAGCAGTTCTTC.

In nucleotides, the CDR3 is TGTGCCAGCAGCCATATCGGGAGCAGAGGGGAGACCCAGTACTTC. Protein: CASSHIGSRGETQYF. The chain couples TRBV5-4 to TRBJ2-5; D perhaps matches TRBD2 (6 bases). V lost 4 bases and J 5 bases, leaving 18 bases between the germline ends. The CDR3 is made up of 15 amino acids. In germline, CDR1 is SGHNT, CDR2 YYREEE (reference sequence).

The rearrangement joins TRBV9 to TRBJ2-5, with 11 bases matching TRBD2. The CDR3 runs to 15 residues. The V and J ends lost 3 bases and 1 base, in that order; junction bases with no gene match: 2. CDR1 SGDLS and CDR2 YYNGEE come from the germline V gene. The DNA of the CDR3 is TGTGCCAGCAGCGCCGGGACTAGCGGCCAAGAGACCCAGTACTTC. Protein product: CASSAGTSGQETQYF.

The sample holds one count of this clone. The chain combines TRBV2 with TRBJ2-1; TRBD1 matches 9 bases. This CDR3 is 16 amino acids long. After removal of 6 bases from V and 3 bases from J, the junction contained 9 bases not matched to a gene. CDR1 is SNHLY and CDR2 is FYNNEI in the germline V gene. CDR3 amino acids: CASRPPTGQGYNEQFF. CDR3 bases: TGTGCCAGCAGGCCCCCCACGGGACAGGGCTACAATGAGCAGTTCTTC.

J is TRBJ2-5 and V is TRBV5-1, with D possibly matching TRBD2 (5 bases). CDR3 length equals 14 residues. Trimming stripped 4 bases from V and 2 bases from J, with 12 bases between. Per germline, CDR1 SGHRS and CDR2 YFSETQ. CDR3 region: CASSPLGRQETQYF. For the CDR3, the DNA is TGCGCCAGCAGCCCACTAGGCCGACAAGAGACCCAGTACTTC.

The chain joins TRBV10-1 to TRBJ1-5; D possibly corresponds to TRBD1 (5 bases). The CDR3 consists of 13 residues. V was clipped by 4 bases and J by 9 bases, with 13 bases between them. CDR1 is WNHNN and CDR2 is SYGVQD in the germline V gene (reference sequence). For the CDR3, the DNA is TGCGCCAGCAGTGGGCTGACAGACGGGCCCCAGCATTTT. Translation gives CASSGLTDGPQHF.

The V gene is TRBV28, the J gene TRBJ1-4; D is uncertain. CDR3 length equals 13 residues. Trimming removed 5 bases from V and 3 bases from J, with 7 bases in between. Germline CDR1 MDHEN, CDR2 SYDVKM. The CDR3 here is CASSTIANEKLFF. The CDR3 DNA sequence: TGTGCCAGCAGTACGATAGCTAATGAAAAACTGTTTTTT.

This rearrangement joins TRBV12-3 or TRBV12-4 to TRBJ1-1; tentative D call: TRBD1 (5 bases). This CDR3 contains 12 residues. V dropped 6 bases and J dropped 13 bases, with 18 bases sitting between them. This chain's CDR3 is CASRDTGDQGFF. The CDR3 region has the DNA TGTGCCAGCAGAGATACAGGCGATCAGGGTTTCTTT.

The CDR3 sequence: CASSISFGTASSGANVLTF. CDR3 in DNA: TGTGCCAGTAGTATCTCCTTCGGGACAGCTTCCTCTGGGGCCAACGTCCTGACTTTC. The rearrangement uses TRBV19 and TRBJ2-6, with 7 bases identical to TRBD1. The CDR3 is made up of 19 amino acids. The trim removed 3 bases at V and 0 bases at J, leaving 11 bases unmatched. Germline V gene data show CDR1 as LNHDA and CDR2 as SQIVND (reference sequence).

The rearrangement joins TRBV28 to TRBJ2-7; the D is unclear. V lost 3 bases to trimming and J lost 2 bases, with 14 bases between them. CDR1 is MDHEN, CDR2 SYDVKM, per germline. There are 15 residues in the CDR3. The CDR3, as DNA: TGTGCCAGCAGTTTCGGCAGGCTGTATACCTACGAGCAGTACTTC. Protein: CASSFGRLYTYEQYF.

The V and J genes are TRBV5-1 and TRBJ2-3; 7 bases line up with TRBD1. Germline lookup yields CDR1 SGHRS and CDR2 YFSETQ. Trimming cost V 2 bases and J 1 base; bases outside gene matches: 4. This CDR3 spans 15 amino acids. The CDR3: CASSLPGGGTDTQYF. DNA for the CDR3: TGCGCCAGCAGCTTACCAGGGGGAGGCACAGATACGCAGTATTTT.

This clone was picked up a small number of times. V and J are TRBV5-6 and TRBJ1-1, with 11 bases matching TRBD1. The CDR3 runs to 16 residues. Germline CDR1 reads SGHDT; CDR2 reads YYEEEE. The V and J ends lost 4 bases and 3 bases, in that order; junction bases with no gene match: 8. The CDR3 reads CASSLIGQGADTEAFF. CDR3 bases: TGTGCCAGCAGCCTCATAGGACAGGGGGCTGACACTGAAGCTTTCTTT.

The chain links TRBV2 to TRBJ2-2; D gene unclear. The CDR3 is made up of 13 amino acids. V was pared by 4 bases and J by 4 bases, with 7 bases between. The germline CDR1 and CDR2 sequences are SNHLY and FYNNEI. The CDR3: CASSGMATGELFF. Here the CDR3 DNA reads TGTGCCAGCAGTGGCATGGCCACCGGGGAGCTGTTTTTT.

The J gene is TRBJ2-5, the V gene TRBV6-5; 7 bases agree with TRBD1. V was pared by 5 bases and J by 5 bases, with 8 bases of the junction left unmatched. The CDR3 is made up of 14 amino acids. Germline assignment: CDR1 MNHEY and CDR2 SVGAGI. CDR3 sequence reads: CASSPHPTGETQYF. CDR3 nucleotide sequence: TGTGCCAGCAGTCCCCACCCGACAGGGGAGACCCAGTACTTC.

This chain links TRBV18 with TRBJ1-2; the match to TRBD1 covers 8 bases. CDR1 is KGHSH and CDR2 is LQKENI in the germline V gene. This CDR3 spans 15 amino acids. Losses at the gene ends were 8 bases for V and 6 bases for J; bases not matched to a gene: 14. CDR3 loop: CASHTTDRRGHGYTF. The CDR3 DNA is TGTGCCAGCCACACCACGGATCGCAGGGGGCATGGCTACACCTTC.

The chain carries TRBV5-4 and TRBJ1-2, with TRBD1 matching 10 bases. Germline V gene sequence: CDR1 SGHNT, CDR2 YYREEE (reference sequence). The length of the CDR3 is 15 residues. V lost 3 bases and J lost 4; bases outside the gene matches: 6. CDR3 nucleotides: TGTGCCAGCAGCTCATCGACAGGGGGCCTCTATGGCTACACCTTC. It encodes CASSSSTGGLYGYTF.

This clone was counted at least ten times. The CDR3 loop reads CASSMTGAEQYF. The CDR3 nucleotides read TGTGCCAGTAGTATGACAGGGGCGGAGCAGTACTTC. This chain uses TRBV19 with TRBJ2-7; 8 positions agree with TRBD1. The CDR3 consists of 12 residues. Germline loops: CDR1 LNHDA, CDR2 SQIVND (reference sequence). J gave up 7 bases and V 3 bases, and 2 bases lay outside the gene matches.

The CDR3 region has the DNA TGTGCCAGCAGTACCGGGACAAAGTACAATGAGCAGTTCTTC. Protein: CASSTGTKYNEQFF. The V gene is TRBV6-2 or TRBV6-3, the J gene TRBJ2-1; weak D call: TRBD1 (6 bases). Germline lookup yields CDR1 MNHEY and CDR2 SVGEGT. Trimming stripped 5 bases from V and 4 bases from J, with 12 bases between. The CDR3 totals 14 residues.

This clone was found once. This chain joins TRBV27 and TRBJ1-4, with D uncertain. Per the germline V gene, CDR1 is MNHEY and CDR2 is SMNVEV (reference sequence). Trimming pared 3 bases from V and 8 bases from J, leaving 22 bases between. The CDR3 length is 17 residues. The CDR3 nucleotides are TGTGCCAGCAGTTTCTCTAGCTCCGGGATACTAAGGGAAAAACTGTTTTTT. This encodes CASSFSSSGILREKLFF.

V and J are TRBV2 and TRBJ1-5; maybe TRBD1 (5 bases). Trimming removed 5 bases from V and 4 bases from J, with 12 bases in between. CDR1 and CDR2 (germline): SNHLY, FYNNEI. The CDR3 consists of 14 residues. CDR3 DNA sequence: TGTGCCAGCAGTACGGGGGTCCGAAATCAGCCCCAGCATTTT. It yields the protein CASSTGVRNQPQHF.

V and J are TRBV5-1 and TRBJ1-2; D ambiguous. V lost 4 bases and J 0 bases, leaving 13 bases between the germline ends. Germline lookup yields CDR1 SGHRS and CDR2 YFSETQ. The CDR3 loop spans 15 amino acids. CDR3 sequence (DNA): TGCGCCAGCAGCCTAGACGGAGGGACTAACTATGGCTACACCTTC. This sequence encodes CASSLDGGTNYGYTF.

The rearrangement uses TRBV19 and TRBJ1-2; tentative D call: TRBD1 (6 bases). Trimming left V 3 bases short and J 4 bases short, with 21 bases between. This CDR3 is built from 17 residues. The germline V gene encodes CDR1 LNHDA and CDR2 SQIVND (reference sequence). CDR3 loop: CASSMRGTAQDFYGYTF. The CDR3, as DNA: TGTGCCAGTAGTATGAGGGGGACCGCACAGGATTTCTATGGCTACACCTTC.